The 9 T cell receptor beta chains below were found in one sample sequenced in a study of glioma-infiltrating T cells. Amplification of TCR alpha and beta CDR3 regions from RNA used iRepertoire nested multiplex PCR. TCRdb processed the multiplex PCR reads anew with MiXCR; each CDR3 protein has one entry. The table includes some 93,000 distinct CDR3 sequences, approximately 42% detected once. Input material: glioma tissue, nonneoplastic brain tissue, or PBMCs (not recorded which). These receptors came from a human donor with low-grade glioma or glioblastoma, undergoing nonglioma brain surgery, or in good health (not recorded which).

There are many counts of this clonotype. V is TRBV19 and J is TRBJ2-1; either TRBD1 or TRBD2 may fit D (7 bases each). The CDR3 extends over 15 amino acids. Trimming removed 4 bases from V and 8 bases from J, with 18 bases in between. Germline V CDR1 and CDR2: LNHDA, SQIVND (reference sequence). The DNA for the CDR3 is TGTGCCAGTAGTACCAGGGGGGGTAGCCGAGATGAGCAGTTCTTC. It is translated as CASSTRGGSRDEQFF.

Remarks on this clonotype: Since no conserved phenylalanine or tryptophan closes the CDR3, a read error is the likely cause. The J gene is TRBJ2-1, the V gene TRBV20-1, with D perhaps matching TRBD2 (6 bases). Trimming shortened V by 3 bases and J by 0 bases, and 15 bases separated the two germline ends. The CDR3 is 16 residues long. Germline loops: CDR1 DFQATT, CDR2 SNEGSKA (reference sequence). The DNA of the CDR3 is TGCAGTGCTAGGTCCGCGGGGAGAGACTCCTACAATGAGCAGTTCTTA. It is translated as CSARSAGRDSYNEQFL.

Many counts were recorded for this clonotype. The chain carries TRBV24-1 and TRBJ2-1, with TRBD1 identical over 7 bases. Trimming at V came to 6 bases and at J to 2 bases, leaving 6 bases not matched to a gene. This CDR3 has 15 amino acids. Per the germline V gene, CDR1 is KGHDR and CDR2 is SFDVKD. CDR3 protein: CATSTIQGPYNEQFF. DNA of the CDR3: TGTGCCACCAGTACAATACAGGGGCCCTACAATGAGCAGTTCTTC.

The chain recombines TRBV7-2 with TRBJ2-3; 7 positions match TRBD1. Germline V CDR1 and CDR2: SGHTA, FQGNSA. With V trimmed by 4 bases and J by 5 bases, 9 bases remained unmatched. The CDR3 is made up of 15 amino acids. Here the CDR3 reads CASSYRDRFKDTQYF. Here the CDR3 DNA reads TGTGCCAGCAGCTACAGGGACAGATTCAAAGATACGCAGTATTTT.

Comment on this clonotype: Since no conserved phenylalanine or tryptophan closes the CDR3, a read error is the likely cause. The chain joins TRBV20-1 to TRBJ2-3, with D perhaps given as TRBD1 or TRBD2 (6 bases each). The V end lost 5 bases, the J end lost 4 bases, and 16 bases lay between the germline ends. Germline V gene lookup returns CDR1 DFQATT and CDR2 SNEGSKA (reference sequence). The CDR3 contains 14 residues. CDR3 sequence: CSAGGGSGPDTQYL. In nucleotides, the CDR3 is TGCAGTGCTGGAGGGGGGAGTGGCCCAGATACGCAGTATCTT.

This clonotype was detected many times. The chain recombines TRBV19 with TRBJ2-7; D possibly corresponds to TRBD1 (5 bases). Germline V gene sequence: CDR1 LNHDA, CDR2 SQIVND (reference sequence). The ends were cut back, 4 bases at V and 0 bases at J, with 13 bases in the middle. The CDR3 consists of 15 residues. CDR3: CASSRGRLSSYEQYF. Written as DNA, the CDR3 is TGTGCCAGTAGTAGGGGCAGATTGAGCTCCTACGAGCAGTACTTC.

A single count supports this clonotype. Just one base apart from a much larger clone, this may be a read error. The chain uses TRBV12-3 or TRBV12-4 and TRBJ2-5; 10 positions agree with TRBD1. The CDR3 is 16 residues long. In nucleotides, the CDR3 is TGTGCCAGCAGTTTCTCGGGACAGGGGAATGGGAAGACCCATTACTTC. This encodes CASSFSGQGNGKTHYF.

The sample holds many counts of this clonotype. The chain combines TRBV2 with TRBJ2-7, with 8 bases fitting TRBD1. Germline V CDR1 and CDR2: SNHLY, FYNNEI. CDR3 length: 15 amino acids. The ends lost 4 bases at V and 0 bases at J; junction bases unmatched: 5. CDR3 DNA sequence: TGTGCCAGCAGTGCCCTCGACAGGGGCTCCTACGAGCAGTACTTC. Translation: CASSALDRGSYEQYF.

Worth noting for this clonotype: Germline is not matched at one junction end, which may reflect a read error. V is TRBV7-6 and J is TRBJ2-3; tentative D call: TRBD2 (7 bases). This CDR3 has 16 residues. In germline, CDR1 is SGHVS, CDR2 FNYEAQ. The CDR3 loop is CAGSPLWGGDVGTQYF. The CDR3 DNA reads as TGTGCCGGCAGCCCCCTGTGGGGGGGCGATGTGGGTACGCAGTATTTT.